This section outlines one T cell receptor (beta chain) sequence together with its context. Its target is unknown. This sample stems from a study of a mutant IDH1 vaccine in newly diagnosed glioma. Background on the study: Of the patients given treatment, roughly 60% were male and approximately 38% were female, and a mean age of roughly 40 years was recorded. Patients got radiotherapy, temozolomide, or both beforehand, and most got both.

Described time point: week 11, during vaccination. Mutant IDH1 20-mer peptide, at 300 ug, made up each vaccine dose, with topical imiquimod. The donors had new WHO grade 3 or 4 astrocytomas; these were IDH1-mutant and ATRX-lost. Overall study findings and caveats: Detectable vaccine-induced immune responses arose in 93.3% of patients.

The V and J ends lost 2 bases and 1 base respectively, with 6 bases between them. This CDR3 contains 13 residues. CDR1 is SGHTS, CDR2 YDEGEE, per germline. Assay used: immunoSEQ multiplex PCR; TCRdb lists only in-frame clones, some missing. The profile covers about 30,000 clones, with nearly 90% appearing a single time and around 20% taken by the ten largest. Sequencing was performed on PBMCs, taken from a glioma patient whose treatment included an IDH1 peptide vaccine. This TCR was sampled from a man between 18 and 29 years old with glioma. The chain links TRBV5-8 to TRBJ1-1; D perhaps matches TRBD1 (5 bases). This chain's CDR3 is CASSFDRNTEAFF. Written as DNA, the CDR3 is TGTGCCAGCAGCTTCGACAGGAACACTGAAGCTTTCTTT.